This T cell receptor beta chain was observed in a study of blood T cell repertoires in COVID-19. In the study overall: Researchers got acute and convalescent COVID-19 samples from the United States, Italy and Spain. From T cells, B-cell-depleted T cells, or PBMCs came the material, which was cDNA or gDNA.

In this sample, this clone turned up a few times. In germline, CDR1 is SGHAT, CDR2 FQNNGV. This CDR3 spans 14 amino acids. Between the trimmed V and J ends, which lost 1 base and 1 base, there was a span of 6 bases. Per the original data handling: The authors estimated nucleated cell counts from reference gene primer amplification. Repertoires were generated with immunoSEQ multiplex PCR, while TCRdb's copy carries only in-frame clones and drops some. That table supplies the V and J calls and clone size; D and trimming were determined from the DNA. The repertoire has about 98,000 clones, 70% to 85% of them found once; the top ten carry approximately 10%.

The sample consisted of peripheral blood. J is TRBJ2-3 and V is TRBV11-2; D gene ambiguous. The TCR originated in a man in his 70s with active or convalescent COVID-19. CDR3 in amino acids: CASSLGGRTDTQYF. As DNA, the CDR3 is TGTGCCAGCAGCTTAGGTGGGCGCACAGATACGCAGTATTTT.